The present T cell receptor beta chain was sequenced within a study of Graves' ophthalmopathy and Graves' hyperthyroidism. The overall study: Before any treatment was given, at initial diagnosis, peripheral blood was collected. Findings and limits, study-wide: Detected in blood as well were most expanded thyroid clonotypes with frequency above 0.001. For predicting ophthalmopathy progression, the model had more than 60% sensitivity and roughly 76% specificity.

Concerning this clonotype: Its specificity is not known. At one of its ends the junction is not consistent with the germline gene, which may arise from a read error.

The CDR3 extends over 14 amino acids. Germline loops: CDR1 ENHRY, CDR2 SYGVKD. Other autoimmune diseases, uncontrolled infections, pregnancy or lactation excluded patients from enrollment. RNA transcripts served as template for amplifying TCR beta CDR3 sequences. Scientists carried out first-round RT-PCR using HTBI primers and then a second-round multiplex PCR. TCRdb re-called the multiplex PCR reads with MiXCR, one entry per CDR3 protein. The sample includes hundreds of thousands of distinct CDR3 sequences, about 20% of them seen just once. Input material: peripheral blood. This TCR derives from a woman under 30 with stable Graves' hyperthyroidism. Some clones in this sample may be carry-over from other donors' samples. The chain has TRBV10-3 and TRBJ1-2, with D hard to call. CDR3 loop: CAISESDGYYGYTF. The CDR3 bases are TGTGCCATCAGTGAGTCAGACGGGTACTACGGCTACACCTTC.